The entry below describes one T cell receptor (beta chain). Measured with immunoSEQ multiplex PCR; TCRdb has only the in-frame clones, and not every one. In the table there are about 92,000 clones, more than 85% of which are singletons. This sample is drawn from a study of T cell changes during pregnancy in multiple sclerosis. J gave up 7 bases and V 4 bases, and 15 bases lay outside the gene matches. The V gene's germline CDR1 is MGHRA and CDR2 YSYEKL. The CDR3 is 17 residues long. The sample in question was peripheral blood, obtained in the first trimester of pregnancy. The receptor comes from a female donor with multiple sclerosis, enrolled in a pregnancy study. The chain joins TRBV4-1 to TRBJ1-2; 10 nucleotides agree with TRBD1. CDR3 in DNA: TGCGCCAGCAGCCCTTCACCTACCGGGACAGGGGTTCCTGGCTACACCTTC. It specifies CASSPSPTGTGVPGYTF.